The entry below gives a single T cell receptor (beta chain) sequence along with its context. The sample originates from a study of technical replicates of blood from several donors. Data came from immunoSEQ multiplex PCR; TCRdb stores just in-frame clones and leaves some out. Seen here are approximately 79,000 clones, about 91% observed once, and the top ten hold 0.39%. The junction had 9 bases not matched to a gene; V was cut back by 8 bases and J by 3 bases. The CDR3 loop spans 15 amino acids. Germline V lookup: CDR1 SEHNR, CDR2 FQNEAQ (reference sequence). Sequencing was done on a sample of T cells isolated from PBMCs. This chain uses TRBV7-9 with TRBJ1-1; TRBD1 agrees at 10 bases. This clonotype was sampled from a human donor in good health. CDR3 sequence (DNA): TGTGCCAGCGCGATAACCGGGACAGGGGACACTGAAGCTTTCTTT. Translation: CASAITGTGDTEAFF.